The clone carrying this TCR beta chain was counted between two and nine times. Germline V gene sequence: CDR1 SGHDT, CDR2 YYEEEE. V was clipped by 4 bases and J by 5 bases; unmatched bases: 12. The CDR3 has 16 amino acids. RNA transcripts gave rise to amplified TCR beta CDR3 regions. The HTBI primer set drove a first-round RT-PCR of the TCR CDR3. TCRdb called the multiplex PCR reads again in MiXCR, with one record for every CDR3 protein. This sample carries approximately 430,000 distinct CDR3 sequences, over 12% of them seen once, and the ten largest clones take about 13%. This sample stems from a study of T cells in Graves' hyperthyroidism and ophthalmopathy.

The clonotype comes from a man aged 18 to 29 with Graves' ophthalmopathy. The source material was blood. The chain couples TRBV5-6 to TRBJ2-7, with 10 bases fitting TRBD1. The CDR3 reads CASSGPGQGTRNEQYF. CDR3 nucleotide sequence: TGTGCCAGCAGCGGACCGGGACAGGGGACTAGAAACGAGCAGTACTTC. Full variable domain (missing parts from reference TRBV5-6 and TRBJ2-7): DAGVTQSPTHLIKTRGQQVTLRCSPKSGHDTVSWYQQALGQGPQFIFQYYEEEERQRGNFPDRFSGHQFPNYSSELNVNALLLGDSALYLCASSGPGQGTRNEQYFGPGTRLTVT.